The rows below give T cell receptor beta chains drawn from one sample of a study of cytomegalovirus exposure and HLA in healthy donors. Data came from immunoSEQ multiplex PCR; TCRdb stores just in-frame clones and leaves some out. The sample holds about 150,000 clones, around 90% seen once. The sample was PBMCs. Source of these receptors: a woman aged 40 to 50 in good health and CMV-seronegative. Each CDR3 is given with its conserved first and last residue. Fields, in order: J gene, clone size, CDR3 length, D gene, V gene, CDR3 DNA, CDR3 protein. D genes are given only for firm matches. Clone size is shown for a subset of rows, as once, few, many or a class of expanded clone.

TRBJ2-7	NA	15	TRBD2	TRBV11-2	TGTGCCAGCAGCTTAGACGCGGGAGTGCGCTACGAGCAGTACTTC	CASSLDAGVRYEQYF
TRBJ2-5	NA	15	NA	TRBV19	TGTGCCAGTAGTATACTACATACTCAGGGGGAGACCCAGTACTTC	CASSILHTQGETQYF
TRBJ1-2	NA	14	TRBD1	TRBV2	TGTGCCAGCAAGACAGGGGAGGGGAGCTATGGCTACACCTTC	CASKTGEGSYGYTF
TRBJ1-5	NA	13	NA	TRBV11-2	TGTGCCAGCAGCTTAGGTATCGATCAGCCCCAGCATTTT	CASSLGIDQPQHF
TRBJ2-7	NA	15	NA	TRBV7-3	TGTGCCAGCAGCTCTACATCAGGGGCTCGGTTCGAGCAGTACTTC	CASSSTSGARFEQYF
TRBJ1-4	NA	14	NA	TRBV11-3	TGTGCCAGCAGCTTAGACAGGGGACCTGAAAAACTGTTTTTT	CASSLDRGPEKLFF
TRBJ2-7	NA	17	TRBD2	TRBV4-1	TGCGCCAGCAGCCTACCCTCTTCCACGACGGGAGGTTACGAGCAGTACTTC	CASSLPSSTTGGYEQYF
TRBJ2-3	NA	15	NA	TRBV9	TGTGCCAGCACCTTACGGGACTGGCAGACAGATACGCAGTATTTT	CASTLRDWQTDTQYF
TRBJ2-3	NA	15	TRBD2	TRBV5-1	TGCGCCAGCAGAAACGGGACTAGCGGTAGATTTACGCAGTATTTT	CASRNGTSGRFTQYF
TRBJ1-2	NA	15	TRBD1	TRBV7-2	TGTGCCAGCAGCGCCTCGACAGGGTGGCCCTATGGCTACACCTTC	CASSASTGWPYGYTF
TRBJ2-2	NA	15	NA	TRBV7-9	TGTGCCAGCAGCTTAGGGGCCGCAAACACCGGGGAGCTGTTTTTT	CASSLGAANTGELFF
TRBJ1-4	NA	14	NA	TRBV5-5	TGTGCCAGCAGCCTTGTACATTTTAATGAAAAACTGTTTTTT	CASSLVHFNEKLFF
TRBJ2-1	NA	15	TRBD2	TRBV6-6	TGTGCCAGCAGGTCTCTAGCGGGGACGTACAATGAGCAGTTCTTC	CASRSLAGTYNEQFF
TRBJ2-5	NA	14	TRBD2	TRBV28	TGTGCCAGTCGAGGGACTAGCCCACAAGAGACCCAGTACTTC	CASRGTSPQETQYF
TRBJ1-1	NA	14	NA	TRBV7-2	TGTGCCAGCAGCCCCCGGGTCCGGGTGACTGAAGCTTTCTTT	CASSPRVRVTEAFF
TRBJ1-1	NA	14	NA	TRBV28	TGTGCCAGCAGTTTACCCACCCTAGGCACTGAAGCTTTCTTT	CASSLPTLGTEAFF
TRBJ2-3	NA	16	NA	TRBV5-1	TGCGCCAGCAGCTTGGGGGGACAAGGAGGCACAGATACGCAGTATTTT	CASSLGGQGGTDTQYF
TRBJ2-7	NA	14	TRBD1	TRBV7-9	TGTGCCAGCAGTCACGGGACAGGGGGCTACGAGCAGTACTTC	CASSHGTGGYEQYF
TRBJ2-5	NA	16	TRBD2	TRBV5-1	TGCGCCAGCAGCTTGTGGCTAGCGGGGGATGGAGAGACCCAGTACTTC	CASSLWLAGDGETQYF
TRBJ1-3	NA	15	NA	TRBV7-9	TGTTCCAGCAAACCCAGACAGGATCCTGGAAACACCATATATTTT	CSSKPRQDPGNTIYF
TRBJ1-2	NA	14	NA	TRBV4-2	TGTGCCAGCAGCCAAGACGGCAGGTCATATGGCTACACCTTC	CASSQDGRSYGYTF
TRBJ2-7	NA	13	TRBD1	TRBV18	TGTGCCAGCTCCCCCGGGACAGCCTACGAGCAGTACTTC	CASSPGTAYEQYF
TRBJ1-1	few	14	TRBD1	TRBV6-5	TGTGCCAGCAGTGAAGGGGGCCTTAACACTGAAGCTTTCTTT	CASSEGGLNTEAFF
TRBJ2-1	NA	19	TRBD1	TRBV5-5	TGTGCCAGCAGCCCCGGACAGGACTGGGGTCTCGGCTCCTACAATGAGCAGTTCTTC	CASSPGQDWGLGSYNEQFF
TRBJ1-4	NA	14	NA	TRBV2	TGTGCCAGCAGTGAAGCGCCCCACGAGGTAAAACTGTTTTTT	CASSEAPHEVKLFF
TRBJ1-1	NA	12	NA	TRBV7-9	TGTGCCAGCAGCTTCCAGGGAACTGAAGCTTTCTTT	CASSFQGTEAFF
TRBJ2-7	NA	14	TRBD1	TRBV5-1	TGCGCCAGCAGCACGGGACAGCCATCCTACGAGCAGTACTTC	CASSTGQPSYEQYF
TRBJ2-1	once	15	TRBD2	TRBV27	TGTGCCAGCAGTTGGGGGGGGAGCTCCTACAATGAGCAGTTCTTC	CASSWGGSSYNEQFF
TRBJ1-4	once	11	TRBD1	TRBV20-1	TGCAGTTCACAGGGGCAGGGTCAACTGTTTTTT	CSSQGQGQLFF
TRBJ2-2	NA	18	TRBD2	TRBV7-8	TGTGCCAGCAGCCCCGGGGGGGGCGGGAGGGCAGGGACCGGGGAGCTGTTTTTT	CASSPGGGGRAGTGELFF
TRBJ1-3	NA	15	NA	TRBV6-5	TGTGCCAGCAGACCACGGGTTTTCTCTGGAAACACCATATATTTT	CASRPRVFSGNTIYF
TRBJ2-7	NA	14	NA	TRBV7-2	TGTGCCAGCAGCTTACGGGGAAGCGGCTACGAGCAGTACTTC	CASSLRGSGYEQYF
TRBJ1-4	NA	13	NA	TRBV25-1	TGTGCCAGCAGTGAATTTCCCGGTGAAAAACTGTTTTTT	CASSEFPGEKLFF
TRBJ2-7	once	14	NA	TRBV5-6	TGTGCCAGCAGCTTAGGCAGGGGAGAGGTCGAGCAGTACTTC	CASSLGRGEVEQYF
TRBJ1-2	few	12	NA	TRBV4-1	TGCGCCAGCAGCCAAGCGACGACAGGCTACACCTTC	CASSQATTGYTF
TRBJ2-7	NA	16	NA	TRBV10-1	TGCGCCAGCAGTGAGTCGGGTAGTACGGAGGACTACGAGCAGTACTTC	CASSESGSTEDYEQYF
TRBJ2-3	once	14	TRBD2	TRBV2	TGTGCCAGCCACCGGGCGCGGGAGCCAGATACGCAGTATTTT	CASHRAREPDTQYF
TRBJ1-1	NA	13	TRBD1	TRBV7-9	TGTTCCAGCAGCTTAGTAGTAACAGGGGAGGCTTTCTTT	CSSSLVVTGEAFF
TRBJ2-7	NA	15	NA	TRBV19	TGTGCCAGTAGTATACGAGCGGGCTTCTCCTACGAGCAGTACTTC	CASSIRAGFSYEQYF
TRBJ2-1	NA	12	NA	TRBV9	TGTGCCAGCAGCGTAGCTAGCCATGAGCAGTTCTTC	CASSVASHEQFF
TRBJ2-7	few	15	TRBD2	TRBV7-6	TGTGCCAGCAGCTTAGAAACTAGCGGGAGTTACGAGCAGTACTTC	CASSLETSGSYEQYF